This T cell receptor (beta chain) was sequenced in a study of OX40 agonist ivuxolimab in advanced cancers. The CDR3 is 18 amino acids. J lost 5 bases, V lost 5 bases, and 16 bases had no gene match. CDR1 and CDR2 (germline): LNHNV, YYDKDF (reference sequence). This clone was observed a few times. Profiled with immunoSEQ multiplex PCR; TCRdb holds only in-frame clones, not every one. The table includes around 60,000 clones, 77% detected once. This chain links TRBV15 with TRBJ2-2, with 8 bases matching TRBD2. This clonotype was obtained from an adult with an advanced solid tumor such as melanoma, head and neck, liver or kidney cancer. This sample comprised CD4+ or CD8+ T cells sorted from blood, obtained in a trial of the OX40 agonist ivuxolimab. CDR3 sequence reads: CATSPAIGSGRWTGELFF. CDR3 coding DNA: TGTGCCACCAGCCCAGCCATCGGGAGCGGGAGATGGACCGGGGAGCTGTTTTTT.